The 6 T cell receptor beta chains below come from one sample, sequenced in a study of blood T cell repertoires in COVID-19. This table comes from immunoSEQ multiplex PCR, and its TCRdb copy is limited to in-frame clones, with some not included. The sample carries over 150,000 clones, about 90% recorded once. Sequencing input: PBMCs or T cells enriched from blood (not recorded which). The receptors come from a woman between 50 and 59 years old who had recovered from COVID-19.

V and J are TRBV19 and TRBJ2-1; 9 bases line up with TRBD1. Germline assignment: CDR1 LNHDA and CDR2 SQIVND (reference sequence). The CDR3 is made up of 15 amino acids. The trim removed 4 bases at V and 8 bases at J, leaving 9 bases unmatched. This CDR3 reads CASSTGQGIWDEQFF. CDR3 nucleotide sequence: TGTGCCAGTAGTACCGGACAGGGGATTTGGGATGAGCAGTTCTTC.

This sequence joins TRBV25-1 and TRBJ1-2, with TRBD1 identical over 9 bases. The length of the CDR3 is 14 residues. The V gene's germline CDR1 is MGHDK and CDR2 SYGVNS. V lost 7 bases and J lost 6; bases outside the gene matches: 9. For the CDR3, the DNA is TGTGCCAGCACTGGACAGGGGAAAACTAATGGCTACACCTTC. Encoded protein: CASTGQGKTNGYTF.

V gene TRBV3-1 (or the pseudogene TRBV3-2) combines with J gene TRBJ2-5, with TRBD1 matching 7 bases. Germline CDR1 and CDR2: LGHDT and YNNKEL (reference sequence). This CDR3 is 13 amino acids long. Losses at the gene ends were 9 bases for V and 1 base for J; bases not matched to a gene: 5. The CDR3 protein is CASKDRVQETQYF. The CDR3 bases are TGTGCCAGTAAAGACAGGGTCCAAGAGACCCAGTACTTC.

This chain joins TRBV7-9 and TRBJ1-5; D unclear. The V end was cut by 5 bases, the J end by 2 bases, with 13 bases between. The CDR3 spans 15 residues. CDR1 is SEHNR, CDR2 FQNEAQ, per germline (reference sequence). DNA of the CDR3: TGTGCCAGCAGCCGCGACGAGGGAGGCAATCAGCCCCAGCATTTT. This gives the protein CASSRDEGGNQPQHF.

The V gene is TRBV5-5, the J gene TRBJ1-1, with D perhaps matching TRBD1 (6 bases). The CDR3 consists of 14 residues. The germline V gene encodes CDR1 SGHKS and CDR2 YYEKEE (reference sequence). V lost 0 bases to trimming and J lost 6 bases, with 12 bases between them. CDR3 sequence (DNA): TGTGCCAGCAGCTTGGGGGGCAGGGGCGCTGAAGCTTTCTTT. It encodes CASSLGGRGAEAFF.

This chain joins TRBV10-2 and TRBJ1-1; 9 positions match TRBD1. The CDR3 spans 14 residues. Germline CDR1 reads WSHSY; CDR2 reads SAAADI. Unmatched junction bases numbered 3, after V lost 6 bases and J lost 1 base. Here the CDR3 reads CASRGQGWNTEAFF. In DNA form, the CDR3 reads TGCGCCAGCAGGGGACAGGGTTGGAACACTGAAGCTTTCTTT.